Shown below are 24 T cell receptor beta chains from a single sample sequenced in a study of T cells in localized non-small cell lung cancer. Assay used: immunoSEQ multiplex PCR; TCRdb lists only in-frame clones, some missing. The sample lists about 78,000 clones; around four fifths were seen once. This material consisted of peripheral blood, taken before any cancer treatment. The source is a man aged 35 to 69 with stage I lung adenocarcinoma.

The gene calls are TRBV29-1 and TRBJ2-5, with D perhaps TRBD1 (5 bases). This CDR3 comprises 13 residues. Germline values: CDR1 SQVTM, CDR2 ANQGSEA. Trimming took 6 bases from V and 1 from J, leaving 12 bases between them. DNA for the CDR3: TGCAGCGTCCACCGACAGCTCCAAGAGACCCAGTACTTC. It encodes CSVHRQLQETQYF. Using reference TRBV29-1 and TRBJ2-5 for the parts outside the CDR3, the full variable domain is SAVISQKPSRDICQRGTSLTIQCQVDSQVTMMFWYRQQPGQSLTLIATANQGSEATYESGFVIDKFPISRPNLTFSTLTVSNMSPEDSSIYLCSVHRQLQETQYFGPGTRLLVL.

CDR3 sequence: CASSLKRYSTEAFF. CDR3 DNA: TGTGCCAGCAGTTTGAAGAGGTACAGCACTGAAGCTTTCTTT. The gene calls are TRBV6-6 and TRBJ1-1; D unresolved. Germline CDR1 and CDR2: MNHNY and SVGAGI (reference sequence). CDR3 size: 14 residues. V was clipped by 4 bases and J by 4 bases, with 13 bases between them.

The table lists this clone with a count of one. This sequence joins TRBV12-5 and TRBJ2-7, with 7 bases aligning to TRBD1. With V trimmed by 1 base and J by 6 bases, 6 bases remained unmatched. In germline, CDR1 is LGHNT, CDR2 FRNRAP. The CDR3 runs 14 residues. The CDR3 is CASGLGQGFGEQYF. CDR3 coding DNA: TGTGCTAGTGGTTTGGGACAGGGATTTGGCGAGCAGTACTTC.

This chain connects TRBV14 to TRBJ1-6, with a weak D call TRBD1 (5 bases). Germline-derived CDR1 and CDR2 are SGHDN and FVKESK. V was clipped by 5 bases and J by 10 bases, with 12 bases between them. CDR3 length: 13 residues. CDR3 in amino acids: CASSLLPGSPLHF. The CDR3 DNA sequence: TGTGCCAGCAGCTTGCTGCCAGGGTCACCCCTCCACTTT. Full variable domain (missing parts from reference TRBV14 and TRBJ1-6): EAGVTQFPSHSVIEKGQTVTLRCDPISGHDNLYWYRRVMGKEIKFLLHFVKESKQDESGMPNNRFLAERTGGTYSTLKVQPAELEDSGVYFCASSLLPGSPLHFGNGTRLTVT.

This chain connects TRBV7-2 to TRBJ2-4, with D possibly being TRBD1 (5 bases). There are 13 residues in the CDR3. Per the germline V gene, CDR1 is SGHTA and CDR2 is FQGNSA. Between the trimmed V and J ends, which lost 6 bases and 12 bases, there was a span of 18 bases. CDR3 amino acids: CASSLMQGGSQYF. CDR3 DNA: TGTGCCAGCAGTTTGATGCAGGGTGGGTCTCAGTACTTC.

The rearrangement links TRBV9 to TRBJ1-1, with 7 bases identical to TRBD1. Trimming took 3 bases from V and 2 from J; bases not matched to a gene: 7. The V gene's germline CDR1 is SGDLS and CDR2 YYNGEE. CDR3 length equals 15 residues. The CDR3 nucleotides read TGTGCCAGCAGCGCGATAGGGGGCCAAAACACTGAAGCTTTCTTT. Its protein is CASSAIGGQNTEAFF. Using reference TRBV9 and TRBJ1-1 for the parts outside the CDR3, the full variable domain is DSGVTQTPKHLITATGQRVTLRCSPRSGDLSVYWYQQSLDQGLQFLIQYYNGEERAKGNILERFSAQQFPDLHSELNLSSLELGDSALYFCASSAIGGQNTEAFFGQGTRLTVV.

CDR3 coding DNA: TGTGCCAGCAGTTGGGTGGACCGCGGGGAGCTGTTTTTT. Protein sequence: CASSWVDRGELFF. V gene TRBV6-6 combines with J gene TRBJ2-2, with D hard to call. The germline V and J ends were trimmed by 4 bases and 7 bases, with 10 bases remaining between them. Germline values: CDR1 MNHNY, CDR2 SVGAGI (reference sequence). CDR3 length: 13 amino acids.

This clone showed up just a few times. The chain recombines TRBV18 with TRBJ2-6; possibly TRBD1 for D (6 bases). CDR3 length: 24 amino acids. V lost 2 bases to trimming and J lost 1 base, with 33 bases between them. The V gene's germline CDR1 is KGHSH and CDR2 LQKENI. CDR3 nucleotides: TGTGCCAGCTCACCATTTCAGGGTACCTCCCGGGACAAATTCATCAGGTCTGGGGCCAACGTCCTGACTTTC. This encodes CASSPFQGTSRDKFIRSGANVLTF.

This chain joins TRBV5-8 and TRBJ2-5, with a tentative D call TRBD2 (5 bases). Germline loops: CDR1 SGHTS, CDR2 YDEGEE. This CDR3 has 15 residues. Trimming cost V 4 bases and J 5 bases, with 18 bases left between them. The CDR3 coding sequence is TGTGCCAGCAGCATAGGACTTTCCGAAACGGAGACCCAGTACTTC. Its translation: CASSIGLSETETQYF.

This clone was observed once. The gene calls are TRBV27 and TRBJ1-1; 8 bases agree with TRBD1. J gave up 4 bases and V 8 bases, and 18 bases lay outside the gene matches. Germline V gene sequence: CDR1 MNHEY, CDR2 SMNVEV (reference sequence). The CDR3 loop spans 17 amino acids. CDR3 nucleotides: TGTGCCAGCCGCCGTCTACAGGGGGACATGAGGAGCACTGAAGCTTTCTTT. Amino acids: CASRRLQGDMRSTEAFF.

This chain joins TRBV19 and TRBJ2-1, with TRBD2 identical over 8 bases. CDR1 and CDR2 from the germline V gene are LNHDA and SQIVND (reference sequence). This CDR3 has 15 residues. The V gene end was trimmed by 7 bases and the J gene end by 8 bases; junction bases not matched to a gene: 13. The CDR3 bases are TGTGCCAGTACCCCAAGCGGGAGTGGTGCTCATGAGCAGTTCTTC. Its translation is CASTPSGSGAHEQFF.

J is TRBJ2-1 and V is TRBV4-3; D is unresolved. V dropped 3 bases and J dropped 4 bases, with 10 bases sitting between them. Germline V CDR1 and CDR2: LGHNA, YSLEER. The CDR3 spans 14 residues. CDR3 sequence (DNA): TGCGCCAGCAGCCACCAGGACGGGTACAATGAGCAGTTCTTC. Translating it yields CASSHQDGYNEQFF.

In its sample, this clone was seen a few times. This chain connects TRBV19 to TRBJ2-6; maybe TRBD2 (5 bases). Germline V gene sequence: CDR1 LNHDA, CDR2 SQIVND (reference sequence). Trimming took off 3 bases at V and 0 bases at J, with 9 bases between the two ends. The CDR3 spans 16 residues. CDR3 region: CASSIWESSGANVLTF. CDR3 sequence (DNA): TGTGCCAGTAGTATCTGGGAGAGCTCTGGGGCCAACGTCCTGACTTTC.

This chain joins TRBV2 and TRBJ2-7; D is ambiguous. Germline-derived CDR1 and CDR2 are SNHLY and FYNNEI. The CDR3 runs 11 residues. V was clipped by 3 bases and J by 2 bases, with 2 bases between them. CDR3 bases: TGTGCCAGCAGTGAGCCCTACGAGCAGTACTTC. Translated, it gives CASSEPYEQYF.

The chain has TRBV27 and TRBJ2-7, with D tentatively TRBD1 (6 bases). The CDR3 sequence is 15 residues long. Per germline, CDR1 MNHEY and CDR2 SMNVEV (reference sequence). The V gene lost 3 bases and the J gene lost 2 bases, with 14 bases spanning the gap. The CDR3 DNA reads TGTGCCAGCAGTTTTTATGGGGCAGGGGCCTACGAGCAGTACTTC. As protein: CASSFYGAGAYEQYF.

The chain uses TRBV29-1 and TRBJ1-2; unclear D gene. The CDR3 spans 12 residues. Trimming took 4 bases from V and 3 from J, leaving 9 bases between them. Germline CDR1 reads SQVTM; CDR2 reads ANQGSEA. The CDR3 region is CSVGYEDYGYTF. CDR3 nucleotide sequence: TGCAGCGTTGGTTACGAGGACTATGGCTACACCTTC. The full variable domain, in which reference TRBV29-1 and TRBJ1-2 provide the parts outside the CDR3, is SAVISQKPSRDICQRGTSLTIQCQVDSQVTMMFWYRQQPGQSLTLIATANQGSEATYESGFVIDKFPISRPNLTFSTLTVSNMSPEDSSIYLCSVGYEDYGYTFGSGTRLTVV.

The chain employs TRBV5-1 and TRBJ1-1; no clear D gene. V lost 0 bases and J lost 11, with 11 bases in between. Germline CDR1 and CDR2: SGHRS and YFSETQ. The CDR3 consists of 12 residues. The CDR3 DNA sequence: TGCGCCAGCAGCTTGGAAGGGTACGAGGCTTTCTTT. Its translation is CASSLEGYEAFF.

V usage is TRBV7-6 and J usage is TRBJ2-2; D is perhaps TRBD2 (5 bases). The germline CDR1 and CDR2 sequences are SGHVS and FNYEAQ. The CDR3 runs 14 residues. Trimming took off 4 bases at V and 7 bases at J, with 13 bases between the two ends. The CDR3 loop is CASSYIGESGELFF. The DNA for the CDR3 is TGTGCCAGCAGCTATATCGGGGAGAGCGGGGAGCTGTTTTTT.

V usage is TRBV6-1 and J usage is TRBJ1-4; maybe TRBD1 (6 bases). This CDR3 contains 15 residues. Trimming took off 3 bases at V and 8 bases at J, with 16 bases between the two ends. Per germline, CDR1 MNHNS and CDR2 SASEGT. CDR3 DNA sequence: TGTGCCAGCAGTGATGCCTGGGGGGCCGGCGAAAAACTGTTTTTT. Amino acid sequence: CASSDAWGAGEKLFF.

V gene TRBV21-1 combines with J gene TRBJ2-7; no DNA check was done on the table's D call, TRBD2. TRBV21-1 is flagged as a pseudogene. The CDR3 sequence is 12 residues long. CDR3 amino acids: CASSRRSLEQYF. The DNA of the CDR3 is TGTGCCAGCAGCCGCCGGTCTCTCGAGCAGTACTTC.

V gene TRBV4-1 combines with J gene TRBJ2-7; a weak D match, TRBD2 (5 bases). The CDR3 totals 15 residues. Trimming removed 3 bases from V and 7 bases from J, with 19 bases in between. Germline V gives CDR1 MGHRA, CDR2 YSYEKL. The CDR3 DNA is TGCGCCAGCAGCCAGGGAGAGGCCGCGACTAAAGAGCAGTACTTC. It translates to CASSQGEAATKEQYF.

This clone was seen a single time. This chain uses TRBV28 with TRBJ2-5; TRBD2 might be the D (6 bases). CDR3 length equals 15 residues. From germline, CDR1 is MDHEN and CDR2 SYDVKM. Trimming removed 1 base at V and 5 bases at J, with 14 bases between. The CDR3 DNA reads TGTGCCAGCAGTTTATCCTCGCGGGGAACGGAGACCCAGTACTTC. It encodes CASSLSSRGTETQYF.

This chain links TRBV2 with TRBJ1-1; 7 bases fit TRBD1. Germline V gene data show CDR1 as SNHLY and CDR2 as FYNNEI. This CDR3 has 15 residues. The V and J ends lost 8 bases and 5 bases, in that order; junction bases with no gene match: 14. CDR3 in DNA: TGTGCCAGCCAGGGGGGGGCGCGTCTAAATACTGAAGCTTTCTTT. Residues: CASQGGARLNTEAFF.

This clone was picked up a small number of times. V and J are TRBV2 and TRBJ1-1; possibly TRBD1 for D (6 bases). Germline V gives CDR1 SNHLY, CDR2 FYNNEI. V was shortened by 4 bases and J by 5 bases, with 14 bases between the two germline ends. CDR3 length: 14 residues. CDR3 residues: CASSANTGLTEAFF. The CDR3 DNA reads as TGTGCCAGCAGTGCAAATACAGGGTTGACTGAAGCTTTCTTT.